Below, 21 T cell receptor beta chains from the same sample are listed, as sequenced in a study of T cell responses to AZD1222 COVID-19 vaccine. Assay used: immunoSEQ multiplex PCR; TCRdb lists only in-frame clones, some missing. The data hold around 120,000 clones, with over 75% observed a single time. Here the sequenced sample was peripheral blood, taken on day 0 of AZD1222 vaccination. Source of these receptors: an adult in good health.

This chain links TRBV7-2 with TRBJ2-2, with TRBD2 identical over 11 bases. The CDR3 spans 17 residues. V lost 0 bases, J lost 7 bases, and 7 bases stayed unmatched. Germline V gene data show CDR1 as SGHTA and CDR2 as FQGNSA. In nucleotides, the CDR3 is TGTGCCAGCAGCTTAGCCCGTACTAGCGGGGGTTTCGGGGAGCTGTTTTTT. Protein sequence: CASSLARTSGGFGELFF.

The chain has TRBV11-3 and TRBJ2-1; 13 nucleotides line up with TRBD2. The CDR3 extends over 15 amino acids. The junction had 4 bases not matched to a gene; V was cut back by 4 bases and J by 7 bases. CDR1 SGHNT and CDR2 YENEEA come from the germline V gene. The CDR3 region is CASSSGLAGRNEQFF. The CDR3 bases are TGTGCCAGCAGCTCGGGACTAGCGGGGAGAAATGAGCAGTTCTTC.

The rearrangement uses TRBV4-3 and TRBJ1-5; 9 bases fit TRBD1. Per the germline V gene, CDR1 is LGHNA and CDR2 is YSLEER. The CDR3 consists of 16 residues. V shed 1 base and J 7 bases; nucleotides not matched to a gene: 8. The CDR3 region is CASSQAVGTGSQPQHF. The CDR3 DNA reads as TGCGCCAGCAGCCAAGCCGTCGGGACAGGGAGCCAGCCCCAGCATTTT.

The V and J genes are TRBV3-1 (or the pseudogene TRBV3-2) and TRBJ1-6; D remains unclear. The CDR3 has 13 residues. CDR1 and CDR2 (germline): LGHDT, YNNKEL (reference sequence). The V end was cut by 1 base, the J end by 6 bases, with 4 bases between. The CDR3 loop reads CASSQGRNSPLHF. The CDR3 region has the DNA TGTGCCAGCAGCCAAGGGCGTAATTCACCCCTCCACTTT.

The chain employs TRBV18 and TRBJ2-7; a possible D gene is TRBD1 (6 bases). The germline V gene has CDR1 KGHSH and CDR2 LQKENI. This CDR3 comprises 18 residues. Trimming cost V 3 bases and J 4 bases, with 25 bases left between them. The DNA of the CDR3 is TGTGCCAGCTCACCTCCCTTTAAGGTGGGCCGAGGGACATACGAGCAGTACTTC. This sequence encodes CASSPPFKVGRGTYEQYF.

CDR3 nucleotides: TGTGCCAGCAGCGTAGTCGGGGGGTTGGAGAATGAGCAGTTCTTC. This encodes CASSVVGGLENEQFF. This rearrangement joins TRBV9 to TRBJ2-1; TRBD2 agrees at 7 bases. This CDR3 contains 15 residues. Germline lookup yields CDR1 SGDLS and CDR2 YYNGEE. V trimming: 0 bases; J trimming: 7 bases; junction bases outside the gene matches: 7.

A few counts support this clone. The CDR3 is CASSEGTGVPRQYF. The CDR3 DNA is TGTGCCAGTAGTGAAGGGACAGGGGTCCCTCGGCAGTACTTC. The chain couples TRBV19 to TRBJ2-4, with 10 bases lining up with TRBD1. Germline V lookup: CDR1 LNHDA, CDR2 SQIVND (reference sequence). CDR3 length: 14 residues. Unmatched junction bases numbered 11, after V lost 5 bases and J lost 13 bases.

V gene TRBV7-2 combines with J gene TRBJ2-2; TRBD1 might be the D (6 bases). CDR1 SGHTA and CDR2 FQGNSA come from the germline V gene. CDR3 length: 15 amino acids. V lost 4 bases, J lost 1 base, and 10 bases lay in between. The CDR3 sequence: CASSSQGQNTGELFF. The CDR3 DNA is TGTGCCAGCAGCTCGCAGGGACAGAACACCGGGGAGCTGTTTTTT.

This chain joins TRBV3-1 (or the pseudogene TRBV3-2) and TRBJ1-2; D not resolved. Germline-derived CDR1 and CDR2 are LGHDT and YNNKEL (reference sequence). V gave up 2 bases and J gave up 5 bases, with 12 bases separating them. This CDR3 comprises 14 residues. The CDR3 nucleotides read TGTGCCAGCAGCCAATCGGGCCCCTATTATGGCTACACCTTC. Its translation is CASSQSGPYYGYTF.

The chain employs TRBV19 and TRBJ1-5; tentative D call: TRBD1 (5 bases). Germline V lookup: CDR1 LNHDA, CDR2 SQIVND (reference sequence). The CDR3 has 12 amino acids. Trimming took off 1 base at V and 9 bases at J, with 7 bases between the two ends. CDR3 sequence reads: CASSIGGLPQHF. In DNA, the CDR3 is TGTGCCAGTAGTATAGGGGGGTTGCCCCAGCATTTT.

The V and J genes are TRBV19 and TRBJ2-3, with D possibly being TRBD1 (6 bases). Germline V lookup: CDR1 LNHDA, CDR2 SQIVND (reference sequence). The CDR3 length is 14 residues. V was pared by 5 bases and J by 5 bases, with 14 bases between. The chain's CDR3 is CASSQQGNIDTQYF. Here the CDR3 DNA reads TGTGCCAGTAGTCAACAGGGTAACATAGATACGCAGTATTTT.

This clone was seen only once. Other DNA sequences in the same sample also yield this CDR3. This chain uses TRBV7-2 with TRBJ2-7; no clear D gene. The germline V gene has CDR1 SGHTA and CDR2 FQGNSA. This CDR3 is built from 12 residues. Trimming cost V 6 bases and J 0 bases, with 6 bases left between them. The CDR3 spells CASSPSSYEQYF. CDR3 in DNA: TGTGCCAGCAGTCCCAGCTCCTACGAGCAGTACTTC.

The V call is TRBV19, the J call TRBJ2-1; 11 nucleotides agree with TRBD1. CDR3 length: 15 residues. Trimming at V came to 5 bases and at J to 7 bases, leaving 7 bases not matched to a gene. Germline V lookup: CDR1 LNHDA, CDR2 SQIVND (reference sequence). Written as DNA, the CDR3 is TGTGCCAGTAGTTGGGGGACAGGGGGAACAAATGAGCAGTTCTTC. Residues: CASSWGTGGTNEQFF.

The chain has TRBV19 and TRBJ2-6; 7 bases are a match to TRBD1. Germline V gene sequence: CDR1 LNHDA, CDR2 SQIVND (reference sequence). The CDR3 contains 19 residues. The V and J ends lost 6 bases and 0 bases, in that order; junction bases with no gene match: 14. The CDR3 loop is CASSPRGGTAISGANVLTF. The CDR3 DNA follows: TGTGCCAGTAGCCCCCGGGGTGGGACAGCAATCTCTGGGGCCAACGTCCTGACTTTC.

In its sample, this clone was seen a few times. The chain links TRBV30 to TRBJ1-1, with D possibly matching TRBD1 (5 bases). Per germline, CDR1 GTSNPN and CDR2 SVGIG (reference sequence). The CDR3 has 14 residues. V lost 4 bases and J lost 4, with 16 bases in between. CDR3 amino acids: CAWIRLGQGTEAFF. CDR3 sequence (DNA): TGTGCCTGGATTCGGTTGGGGCAGGGCACTGAAGCTTTCTTT.

This rearrangement joins TRBV9 to TRBJ1-4, with TRBD1 matching over 11 bases. Germline V gene sequence: CDR1 SGDLS, CDR2 YYNGEE. V shed 0 bases and J 10 bases; nucleotides not matched to a gene: 8. The CDR3 spans 16 residues. The CDR3 spells CASSVAQDRGRGKLFF. CDR3 in DNA: TGTGCCAGCAGCGTAGCCCAGGACAGGGGGCGCGGAAAACTGTTTTTT.

A word on this clone: The sample holds other DNA sequences that translate to the same CDR3. The chain combines TRBV28 with TRBJ2-7; D is possibly TRBD1 (6 bases). The V gene's germline CDR1 is MDHEN and CDR2 SYDVKM. V was trimmed by 5 bases and J by 4 bases, leaving 9 bases between them. CDR3 length: 12 residues. The CDR3 nucleotides read TGTGCCAGCAGTGGACAGATATACGAGCAGTACTTC. Residues: CASSGQIYEQYF.

This chain uses TRBV5-1 with TRBJ2-1; 11 nucleotides align to TRBD2. CDR1 and CDR2 from the germline V gene are SGHRS and YFSETQ. The CDR3 totals 15 residues. Losses at the gene ends were 3 bases for V and 8 bases for J; bases not matched to a gene: 7. DNA for the CDR3: TGCGCCAGCAGCTCGCTAGCGGGGGGTATCGATGAGCAGTTCTTC. It codes for CASSSLAGGIDEQFF.

The chain carries TRBV28 and TRBJ1-2; unclear D gene. Per the germline V gene, CDR1 is MDHEN and CDR2 is SYDVKM. The CDR3 sequence is 10 residues long. The CDR3 nucleotides are TGTGAAGGTGACGACTATGGCTACACCTTC. Encoded protein: CEGDDYGYTF.

This chain joins TRBV7-9 and TRBJ1-1; 11 bases are shared with TRBD1. CDR3 length: 14 amino acids. From germline, CDR1 is SEHNR and CDR2 FQNEAQ (reference sequence). After removal of 5 bases from V and 8 bases from J, the junction contained 7 bases not matched to a gene. CDR3 bases: TGTGCCAGCAGCCCCCCGGGACAGGGGGGGGAAGCTTTCTTT. As protein: CASSPPGQGGEAFF.

The chain recombines TRBV5-1 with TRBJ2-3; 12 positions match TRBD2. Germline V gene sequence: CDR1 SGHRS, CDR2 YFSETQ. V was clipped by 4 bases and J by 1 base; unmatched bases: 7. The CDR3 totals 17 residues. The CDR3 DNA reads as TGCGCCAGCAGCCCCCGACTAGCGGGGGTTCGCACAGATACGCAGTATTTT. It codes for CASSPRLAGVRTDTQYF.